A selection of T cell receptor beta chains follows, all from one sample in a study of cytomegalovirus exposure and HLA in healthy donors. Assay: immunoSEQ multiplex PCR; the TCRdb copy retains only in-frame clones and omits some. The table includes around 130,000 clones, approximately 81% detected once. The specimen was PBMCs. The source of these receptors is a man between 18 and 35 years old in good health and CMV-seronegative. The CDR3 runs from the conserved cysteine through the conserved F or W. The order of the fields is clone size, J gene, D gene, V gene, CDR3 protein, CDR3 DNA. The D gene is left open where the match is weak. A clone size is listed for some rows: how often the clone was seen (once, few, many), or a class if it is expanded.

abundance: -
j_gene: TRBJ2-7
d_gene: -
v_gene: TRBV7-9
CDR3aa: CASSPSYEQYF
CDR3nt: TGTGCCAGCAGCCCTTCCTACGAGCAGTACTTC

abundance: few
j_gene: TRBJ1-1
d_gene: -
v_gene: TRBV19
CDR3aa: CAIGEGTEAFF
CDR3nt: TGTGCCATAGGGGAGGGAACTGAAGCTTTCTTT

abundance: -
j_gene: TRBJ2-1
d_gene: TRBD2
v_gene: TRBV10-1
CDR3aa: CASSGERGGLLQFF
CDR3nt: TGCGCCAGCAGTGGAGAGCGGGGGGGACTCTTGCAGTTCTTC

abundance: -
j_gene: TRBJ1-1
d_gene: TRBD1
v_gene: TRBV6-1
CDR3aa: CASSDRAWGAFF
CDR3nt: TGTGCCAGCAGCGACAGGGCCTGGGGGGCTTTCTTT

abundance: -
j_gene: TRBJ1-3
d_gene: -
v_gene: TRBV7-2
CDR3aa: CASSPQGGNTIYF
CDR3nt: TGTGCCAGCAGCCCGCAGGGGGGAAACACCATATATTTT

abundance: few
j_gene: TRBJ2-1
d_gene: TRBD1
v_gene: TRBV27
CDR3aa: CASSLGTGGWEQFF
CDR3nt: TGTGCCAGCAGTTTGGGGACAGGGGGCTGGGAGCAGTTCTTC

abundance: -
j_gene: TRBJ2-7
d_gene: TRBD2
v_gene: TRBV27
CDR3aa: CASSLRSGGTNTGQYF
CDR3nt: TGTGCCAGCAGTTTAAGGTCGGGGGGGACGAACACGGGGCAGTACTTC

abundance: -
j_gene: TRBJ1-1
d_gene: TRBD1
v_gene: TRBV19
CDR3aa: CASSMTGSEAFF
CDR3nt: TGTGCCAGTAGTATGACAGGGTCTGAAGCTTTCTTT

abundance: -
j_gene: TRBJ1-2
d_gene: -
v_gene: TRBV28
CDR3aa: CASTTGQINFPRYTF
CDR3nt: TGTGCCAGCACCACCGGACAGATCAATTTCCCTCGCTACACCTTC

abundance: -
j_gene: TRBJ1-2
d_gene: -
v_gene: TRBV7-9
CDR3aa: CASSPYVRSRGYGYTF
CDR3nt: TGTGCCAGCAGCCCGTACGTCAGGAGCCGGGGCTATGGCTACACCTTC

abundance: -
j_gene: TRBJ1-5
d_gene: -
v_gene: TRBV6-5
CDR3aa: CASSYSSGVGSQHF
CDR3nt: TGTGCCAGCAGTTACTCATCAGGGGTGGGGTCCCAGCATTTT

abundance: -
j_gene: TRBJ1-1
d_gene: -
v_gene: TRBV9
CDR3aa: CASGEDTNTEAFF
CDR3nt: TGTGCCAGCGGTGAGGATACGAACACTGAAGCTTTCTTT

abundance: -
j_gene: TRBJ1-1
d_gene: -
v_gene: TRBV11-2
CDR3aa: CASSLAAFSTEAFF
CDR3nt: TGTGCCAGCAGCTTAGCCGCCTTTAGCACTGAAGCTTTCTTT

abundance: -
j_gene: TRBJ2-7
d_gene: TRBD2
v_gene: TRBV12-5
CDR3aa: CASAPSTSGGFYEQYF
CDR3nt: TGTGCTAGTGCCCCCTCGACTAGCGGGGGGTTTTACGAGCAGTACTTC

abundance: -
j_gene: TRBJ2-7
d_gene: -
v_gene: TRBV7-8
CDR3aa: CASSLRFYDPTGMEYEQYF
CDR3nt: TGTGCCAGCAGCTTACGGTTCTATGATCCGACCGGAATGGAGTACGAGCAGTACTTC

abundance: -
j_gene: TRBJ1-3
d_gene: -
v_gene: TRBV7-6
CDR3aa: CASSSAALNTIYF
CDR3nt: TGTGCCAGCAGCTCCGCCGCACTAAACACCATATATTTT

abundance: few
j_gene: TRBJ2-7
d_gene: -
v_gene: TRBV7-9
CDR3aa: CASSLWSSVRGISEQYF
CDR3nt: TGTGCCAGCAGCTTATGGAGTTCGGTCAGGGGTATTAGCGAGCAGTACTTC

abundance: once
j_gene: TRBJ1-1
d_gene: -
v_gene: TRBV7-2
CDR3aa: CASSLLGQGLRTEAFF
CDR3nt: TGTGCCAGCAGCTTATTGGGGCAGGGTTTGCGGACTGAAGCTTTCTTT